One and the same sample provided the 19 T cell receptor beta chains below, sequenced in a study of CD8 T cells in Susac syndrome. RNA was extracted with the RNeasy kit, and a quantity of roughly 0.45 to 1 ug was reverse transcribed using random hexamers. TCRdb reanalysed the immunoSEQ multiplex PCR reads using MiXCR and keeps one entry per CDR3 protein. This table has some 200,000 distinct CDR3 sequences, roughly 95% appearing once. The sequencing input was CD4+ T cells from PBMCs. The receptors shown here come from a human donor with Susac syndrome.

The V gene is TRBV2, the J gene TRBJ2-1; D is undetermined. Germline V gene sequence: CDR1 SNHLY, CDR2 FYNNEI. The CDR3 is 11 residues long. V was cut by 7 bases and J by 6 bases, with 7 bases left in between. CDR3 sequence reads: CASNWGNEQFF. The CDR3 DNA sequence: TGTGCCAGCAATTGGGGCAATGAGCAGTTCTTC.

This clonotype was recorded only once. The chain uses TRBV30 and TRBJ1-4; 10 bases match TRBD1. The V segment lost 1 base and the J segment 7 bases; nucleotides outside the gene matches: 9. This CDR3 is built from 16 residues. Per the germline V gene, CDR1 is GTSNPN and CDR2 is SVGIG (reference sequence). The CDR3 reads CAWSARLTGGIEKLFF. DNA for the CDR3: TGTGCCTGGAGTGCCCGTCTGACAGGGGGCATTGAAAAACTGTTTTTT.

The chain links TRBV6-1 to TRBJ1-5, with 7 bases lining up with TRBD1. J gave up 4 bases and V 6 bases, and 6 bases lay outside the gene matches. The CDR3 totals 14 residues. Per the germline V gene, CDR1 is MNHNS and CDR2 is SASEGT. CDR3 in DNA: TGTGCCAGCAGGACCCAGACAGGGAATCAGCCCCAGCATTTT. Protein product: CASRTQTGNQPQHF.

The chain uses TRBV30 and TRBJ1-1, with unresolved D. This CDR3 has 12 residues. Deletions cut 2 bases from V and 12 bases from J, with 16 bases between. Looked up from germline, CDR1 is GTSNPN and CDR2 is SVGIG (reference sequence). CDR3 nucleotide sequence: TGTGCCTGGAGTCATTACCGAGGGTTGCCTTTCTTT. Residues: CAWSHYRGLPFF.

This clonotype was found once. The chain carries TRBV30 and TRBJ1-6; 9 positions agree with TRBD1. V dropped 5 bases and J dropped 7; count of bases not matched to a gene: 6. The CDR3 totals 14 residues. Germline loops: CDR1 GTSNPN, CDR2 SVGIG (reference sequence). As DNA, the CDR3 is TGTGCCTGGGACGCCGGACAGGGGAATTCACCCCTCCACTTT. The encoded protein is CAWDAGQGNSPLHF. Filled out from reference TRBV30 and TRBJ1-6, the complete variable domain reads SQTIHQWPATLVQPVGSPLSLECTVEGTSNPNLYWYRQAAGRGLQLLFYSVGIGQISSEVPQNLSASRPQDRQFILSSKKLLLSDSGFYLCAWDAGQGNSPLHFGNGTRLTVT.

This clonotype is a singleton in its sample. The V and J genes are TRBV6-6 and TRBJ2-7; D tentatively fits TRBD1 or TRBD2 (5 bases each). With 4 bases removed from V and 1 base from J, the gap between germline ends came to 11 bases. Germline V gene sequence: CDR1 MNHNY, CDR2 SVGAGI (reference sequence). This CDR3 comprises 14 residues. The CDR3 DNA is TGTGCCAGCAGTTCGATGGGGGTTTCCTACGAGCAGTACTTC. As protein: CASSSMGVSYEQYF.

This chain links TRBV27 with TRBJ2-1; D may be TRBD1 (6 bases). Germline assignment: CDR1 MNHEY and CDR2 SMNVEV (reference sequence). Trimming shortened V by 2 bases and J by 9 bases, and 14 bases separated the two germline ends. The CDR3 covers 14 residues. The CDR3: CASSLGGLRGEQFF. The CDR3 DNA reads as TGTGCCAGCAGTTTAGGGGGCCTTAGGGGTGAGCAGTTCTTC.

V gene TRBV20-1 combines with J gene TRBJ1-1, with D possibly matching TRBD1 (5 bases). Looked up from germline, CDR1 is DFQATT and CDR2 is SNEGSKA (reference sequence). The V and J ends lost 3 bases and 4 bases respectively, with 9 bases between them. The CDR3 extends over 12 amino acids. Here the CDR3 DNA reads TGCAGTGCTAGGGGACTTAGCACTGAAGCTTTCTTT. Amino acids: CSARGLSTEAFF.

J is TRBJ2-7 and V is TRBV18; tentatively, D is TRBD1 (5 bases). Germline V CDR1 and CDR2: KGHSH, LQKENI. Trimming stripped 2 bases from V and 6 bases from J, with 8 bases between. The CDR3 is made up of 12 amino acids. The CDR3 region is CASSPTTAEQYF. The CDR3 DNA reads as TGTGCCAGCTCACCAACGACAGCCGAGCAGTACTTC.

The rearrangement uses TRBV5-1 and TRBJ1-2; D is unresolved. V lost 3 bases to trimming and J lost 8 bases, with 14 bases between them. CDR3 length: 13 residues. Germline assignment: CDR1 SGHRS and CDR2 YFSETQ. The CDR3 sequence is CASSSGERRGYTF. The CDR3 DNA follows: TGCGCCAGCAGCTCCGGGGAGCGTCGGGGCTACACCTTC.

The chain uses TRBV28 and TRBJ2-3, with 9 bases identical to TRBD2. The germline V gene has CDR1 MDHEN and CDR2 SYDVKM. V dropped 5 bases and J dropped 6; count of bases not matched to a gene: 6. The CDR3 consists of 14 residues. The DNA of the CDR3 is TGTGCCAGCAGTAAAAGCGGGGGGCTGGATACGCAGTATTTT. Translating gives CASSKSGGLDTQYF. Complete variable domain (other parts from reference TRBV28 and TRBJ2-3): DVKVTQSSRYLVKRTGEKVFLECVQDMDHENMFWYRQDPGLGLRLIYFSYDVKMKEKGDIPEGYSVSREKKERFSLILESASTNQTSMYLCASSKSGGLDTQYFGPGTRLTVL.

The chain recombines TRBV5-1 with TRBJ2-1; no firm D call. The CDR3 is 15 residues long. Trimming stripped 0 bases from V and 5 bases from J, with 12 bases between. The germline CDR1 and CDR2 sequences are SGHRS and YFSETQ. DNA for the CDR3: TGCGCCAGCAGCTTGGAGAGGCGTTCTAACAATGAGCAGTTCTTC. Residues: CASSLERRSNNEQFF.

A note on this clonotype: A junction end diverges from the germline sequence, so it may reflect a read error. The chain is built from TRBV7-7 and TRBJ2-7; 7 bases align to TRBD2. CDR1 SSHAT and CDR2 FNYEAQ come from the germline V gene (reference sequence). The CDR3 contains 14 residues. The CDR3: CASSLGAGVYEQYF. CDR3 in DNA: TGTGCTAGCAGCTTAGGGGCGGGAGTTTACGAGCAGTACTTC.

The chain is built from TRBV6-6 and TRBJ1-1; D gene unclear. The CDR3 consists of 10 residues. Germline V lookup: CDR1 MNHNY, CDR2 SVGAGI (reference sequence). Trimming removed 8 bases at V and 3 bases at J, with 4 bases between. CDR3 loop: CASLHTEAFF. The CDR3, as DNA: TGTGCCAGCCTGCACACTGAAGCTTTCTTT.

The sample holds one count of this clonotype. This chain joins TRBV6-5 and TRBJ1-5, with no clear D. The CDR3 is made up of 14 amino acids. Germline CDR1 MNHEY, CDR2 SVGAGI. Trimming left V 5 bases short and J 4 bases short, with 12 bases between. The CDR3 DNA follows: TGTGCCAGCAGTCGGAGCCCGGAAAATCAGCCCCAGCATTTT. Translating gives CASSRSPENQPQHF.

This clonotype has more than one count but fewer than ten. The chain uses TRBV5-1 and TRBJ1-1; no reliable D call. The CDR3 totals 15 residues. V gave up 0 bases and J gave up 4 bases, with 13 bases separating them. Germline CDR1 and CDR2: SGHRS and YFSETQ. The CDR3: CASSLEGPWGTEAFF. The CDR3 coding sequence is TGCGCCAGCAGCTTGGAGGGCCCGTGGGGCACTGAAGCTTTCTTT.

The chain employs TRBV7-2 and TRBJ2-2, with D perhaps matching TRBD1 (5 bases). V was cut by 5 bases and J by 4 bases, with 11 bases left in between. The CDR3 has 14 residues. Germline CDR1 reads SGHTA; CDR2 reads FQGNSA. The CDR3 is CASSHDSTTGELFF. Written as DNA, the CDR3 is TGTGCCAGCAGCCATGACAGTACCACCGGGGAGCTGTTTTTT.

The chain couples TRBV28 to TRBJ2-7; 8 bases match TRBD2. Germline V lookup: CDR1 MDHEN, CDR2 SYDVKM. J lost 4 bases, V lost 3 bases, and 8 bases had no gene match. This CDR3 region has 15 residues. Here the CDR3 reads CASSLWSGGTYEQYF. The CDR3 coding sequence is TGTGCCAGCAGTTTGTGGAGCGGGGGTACATACGAGCAGTACTTC. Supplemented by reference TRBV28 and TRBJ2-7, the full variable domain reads DVKVTQSSRYLVKRTGEKVFLECVQDMDHENMFWYRQDPGLGLRLIYFSYDVKMKEKGDIPEGYSVSREKKERFSLILESASTNQTSMYLCASSLWSGGTYEQYFGPGTRLTVT.

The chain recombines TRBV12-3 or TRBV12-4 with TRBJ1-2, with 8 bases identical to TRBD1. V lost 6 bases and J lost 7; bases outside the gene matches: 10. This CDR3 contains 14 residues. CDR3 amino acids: CASRRMGQELGYTF. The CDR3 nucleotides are TGTGCCAGCAGGCGAATGGGACAGGAACTTGGCTACACCTTC.